This TCR beta chain emerged from a study of blood T cell repertoires in COVID-19. About the research overall: T cells, B-cell-depleted T cells, or PBMCs provided the cDNA or gDNA that served as material.

Produced via immunoSEQ multiplex PCR; TCRdb's table is partial and in-frame only. The sample holds nearly 250,000 clones, approximately 86% seen once. CDR1 and CDR2 from the germline V gene are SGHTA and FQGNSA. The trim removed 5 bases at V and 7 bases at J, leaving 8 bases unmatched. This CDR3 spans 17 amino acids. Sequencing was performed on peripheral blood. This receptor was identified in a woman between 55 and 75 years old who had recovered from COVID-19. The rearrangement links TRBV7-2 to TRBJ2-1, with 16 bases that match TRBD2. CDR3 coding DNA: TGTGCCAGCAGCCAGGGACTAGCGGGGGGGCTGGGGAATGAGCAGTTCTTC. It specifies CASSQGLAGGLGNEQFF.